This TCR beta chain was documented in a study of technical replicates of blood from a few donors. Measured with immunoSEQ multiplex PCR; TCRdb has only the in-frame clones, and not every one. The sample lists just under 60,000 clones; about 95% were seen once. CDR3 length equals 13 residues. Germline V gene sequence: CDR1 LNHDA, CDR2 SQIVND (reference sequence). With 6 bases removed from V and 3 bases from J, the gap between germline ends came to 6 bases. The chain is built from TRBV19 and TRBJ2-6, with D hard to call. Material for sequencing was PBMCs. The clonotype originates from a human donor in good health. Some clones in this sample may be carry-over from other donors' samples. CDR3 amino acids: CASRNSGANVLTF. The CDR3 DNA reads TGTGCCAGTAGAAACAGTGGGGCCAACGTCCTGACTTTC. The variable domain in full, with the rest retrieved from reference TRBV19 and TRBJ2-6, is DGGITQSPKYLFRKEGQNVTLSCEQNLNHDAMYWYRQDPGQGLRLIYYSQIVNDFQKGDIAEGYSVSREKKESFPLTVTSAQKNPTAFYLCASRNSGANVLTFGAGSRLTVL.